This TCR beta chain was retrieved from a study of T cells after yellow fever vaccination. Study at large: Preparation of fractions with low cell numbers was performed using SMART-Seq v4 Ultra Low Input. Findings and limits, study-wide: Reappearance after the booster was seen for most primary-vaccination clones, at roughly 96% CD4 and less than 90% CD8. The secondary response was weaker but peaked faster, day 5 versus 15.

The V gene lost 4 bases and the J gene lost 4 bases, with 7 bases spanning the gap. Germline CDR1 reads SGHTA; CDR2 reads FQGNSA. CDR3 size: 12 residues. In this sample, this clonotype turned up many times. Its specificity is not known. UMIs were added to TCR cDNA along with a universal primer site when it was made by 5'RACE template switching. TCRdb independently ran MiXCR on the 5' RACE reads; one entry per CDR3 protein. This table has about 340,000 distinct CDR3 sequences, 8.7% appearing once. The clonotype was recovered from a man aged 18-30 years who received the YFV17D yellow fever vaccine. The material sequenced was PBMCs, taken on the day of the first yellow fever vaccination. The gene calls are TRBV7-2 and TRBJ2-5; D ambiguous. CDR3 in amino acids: CASSSSRETQYF. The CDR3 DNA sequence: TGTGCCAGCAGCTCCTCAAGAGAGACCCAGTACTTC.